Shown below are 23 T cell receptor beta chains from a single sample sequenced in a study of T cell responses to AZD1222 COVID-19 vaccine. Data came from immunoSEQ multiplex PCR; TCRdb stores just in-frame clones and leaves some out. The profile shows 150,000 to 200,000 clones, roughly 94% of them singletons. The sequencing used peripheral blood, collected 28 days after the second AZD1222 dose. The source of these receptors is an adult who received the AZD1222 COVID-19 vaccine.

This chain joins TRBV11-3 and TRBJ1-3; 7 nucleotides align to TRBD1. CDR3 length equals 15 residues. Trimming took 4 bases from V and 2 from J; bases not matched to a gene: 5. CDR1 and CDR2 from the germline V gene are SGHNT and YENEEA. In DNA, the CDR3 is TGTGCCAGCAGCTCCACAGGGGACCCTGGAAACACCATATATTTT. Its translation is CASSSTGDPGNTIYF.

The CDR3 DNA is TGTGCCAGCAGCCAAGAAAGCTCGTGGGGGGACATCTCCTACGAGCAGTACTTC. Its protein is CASSQESSWGDISYEQYF. The chain uses TRBV4-2 and TRBJ2-7, with D perhaps given as TRBD1 or TRBD2 (6 bases each). This CDR3 spans 18 amino acids. V lost 0 bases, J lost 0 bases, and 18 bases lay in between. Germline V gene sequence: CDR1 LGHNA, CDR2 YNFKEQ.

This clone has a single count. This chain links TRBV30 with TRBJ1-5; D remains unclear. V dropped 2 bases and J dropped 1 base, with 9 bases sitting between them. This CDR3 is 14 amino acids long. Germline V gene lookup returns CDR1 GTSNPN and CDR2 SVGIG (reference sequence). Here the CDR3 DNA reads TGTGCCTGGAGTTTGGTGTTGAGCAATCAGCCCCAGCATTTT. Amino acids: CAWSLVLSNQPQHF.

A remark on this clone: A junction end diverges from the germline sequence, so it may reflect a read error. This chain joins TRBV3-1 (or the pseudogene TRBV3-2) and TRBJ1-5; D unresolved. Germline assignment: CDR1 LGHDT and CDR2 YNNKEL (reference sequence). This CDR3 has 14 residues. The CDR3 loop reads CASSQFVGKQPQHF. CDR3 coding DNA: TGTGCCAGCAGCCAATTCGTTGGCAAGCAGCCCCAGCATTTT.

The V and J genes are TRBV12-3 or TRBV12-4 and TRBJ1-1; the D is unclear. V lost 6 bases to trimming and J lost 0 bases, with 2 bases between them. This CDR3 spans 11 amino acids. The CDR3, as DNA: TGTGCCAGCAGGCTGAACACTGAAGCTTTCTTT. Protein product: CASRLNTEAFF.

This chain joins TRBV7-2 and TRBJ2-7; the match to TRBD2 covers 14 bases. Per germline, CDR1 SGHTA and CDR2 FQGNSA. The CDR3 runs to 16 residues. V shed 5 bases, J shed 4 bases, and the junction held 7 bases outside the gene matches. CDR3 in DNA: TGTGCCAGCAGCACCGGGACTAGCGGGAGAAGGTACGAGCAGTACTTC. Translation gives CASSTGTSGRRYEQYF.

This chain joins TRBV7-2 and TRBJ1-2; possibly TRBD1 for D (6 bases). V lost 5 bases and J 3 bases, leaving 16 bases between the germline ends. The CDR3 is 15 residues long. CDR1 and CDR2 (germline): SGHTA, FQGNSA. The CDR3 DNA sequence: TGTGCCAGCAGCCCCGCCGACAGGACGTACTATGGCTACACCTTC. It encodes CASSPADRTYYGYTF.

CDR3 protein: CATSRTRGGNTEAFF. DNA of the CDR3: TGTGCCACCAGCAGAACCCGAGGGGGGAACACTGAAGCTTTCTTT. This sequence joins TRBV15 and TRBJ1-1; a possible D gene is TRBD1 (6 bases). Deletions cut 2 bases from V and 1 base from J, with 11 bases between. This CDR3 is built from 15 residues. Germline V CDR1 and CDR2: LNHNV, YYDKDF (reference sequence).

V and J are TRBV7-7 and TRBJ2-2, with D perhaps matching TRBD2 (5 bases). The CDR3 contains 16 residues. Germline assignment: CDR1 SSHAT and CDR2 FNYEAQ (reference sequence). The V gene lost 0 bases and the J gene lost 5 bases, with 13 bases spanning the gap. CDR3 DNA: TGTGCCAGCAGCTTAGCGTTCGTCCGGGGAACCGGGGAGCTGTTTTTT. Amino acids: CASSLAFVRGTGELFF.

This chain uses TRBV30 with TRBJ2-2, with TRBD1 matching 8 bases. CDR1 and CDR2 from the germline V gene are GTSNPN and SVGIG (reference sequence). V lost 3 bases, J lost 0 bases, and 3 bases stayed unmatched. The CDR3 totals 15 residues. CDR3 nucleotides: TGTGCCTGGAGACAGGGGGAGGCGAACACCGGGGAGCTGTTTTTT. Translation: CAWRQGEANTGELFF. Filled out from reference TRBV30 and TRBJ2-2, the complete variable domain reads SQTIHQWPATLVQPVGSPLSLECTVEGTSNPNLYWYRQAAGRGLQLLFYSVGIGQISSEVPQNLSASRPQDRQFILSSKKLLLSDSGFYLCAWRQGEANTGELFFGEGSRLTVL.

This chain joins TRBV7-8 and TRBJ2-7; D is unclear. This CDR3 spans 16 amino acids. The V gene lost 1 base and the J gene lost 0 bases, with 13 bases spanning the gap. Germline CDR1 SGHVS, CDR2 FQNEAQ. In DNA form, the CDR3 reads TGTGCCAGCAGCTTAGACGGAAGATCTTTCTCCTACGAGCAGTACTTC. It is translated as CASSLDGRSFSYEQYF.

This chain uses TRBV19 with TRBJ2-4, with 10 bases identical to TRBD2. Per the germline V gene, CDR1 is LNHDA and CDR2 is SQIVND (reference sequence). V trimming: 4 bases; J trimming: 3 bases; junction bases outside the gene matches: 3. CDR3 length: 15 amino acids. This CDR3 is CASSTSGSGKNIQYF. The CDR3 DNA follows: TGTGCCAGTAGTACTAGCGGGAGTGGCAAAAACATTCAGTACTTC.

J is TRBJ2-7 and V is TRBV6-6; 9 bases are a match to TRBD1. V was pared by 6 bases and J by 4 bases, with 10 bases of the junction left unmatched. The CDR3 length is 15 residues. Germline CDR1 and CDR2: MNHNY and SVGAGI (reference sequence). CDR3 residues: CASSPPGQGLYEQYF. The CDR3 DNA follows: TGTGCCAGCAGCCCCCCGGGACAGGGTCTGTACGAGCAGTACTTC.

The chain joins TRBV7-2 to TRBJ1-1; maybe TRBD1 (5 bases). This CDR3 comprises 17 residues. Deletions cut 6 bases from V and 4 bases from J, with 24 bases between. CDR1 SGHTA and CDR2 FQGNSA come from the germline V gene. The CDR3 bases are TGTGCCAGCAGACCTCCGGGGGGAGGGGTCGTGATCACTGAAGCTTTCTTT. This codes for CASRPPGGGVVITEAFF.

This sequence joins TRBV7-3 and TRBJ1-1; D is perhaps TRBD1 (6 bases). The CDR3 length is 15 residues. V lost 4 bases and J lost 4, with 16 bases in between. Germline V gene data show CDR1 as SGHTA and CDR2 as FQGTGA. In DNA, the CDR3 is TGTGCCAGCAGCTCCTGGGGGGCCGCCTTCACTGAAGCTTTCTTT. Translated, it gives CASSSWGAAFTEAFF.

This chain uses TRBV27 with TRBJ1-3; D gene uncertain. V was cut by 3 bases and J by 3 bases, with 9 bases left in between. CDR1 is MNHEY, CDR2 SMNVEV, per germline (reference sequence). The CDR3 sequence is 14 residues long. The CDR3 loop is CASSLRAYGNTIYF. The CDR3 DNA reads as TGTGCCAGCAGTTTGCGGGCATATGGAAACACCATATATTTT.

The chain combines TRBV19 with TRBJ2-1, with 8 bases that match TRBD2. This CDR3 spans 14 amino acids. From germline, CDR1 is LNHDA and CDR2 SQIVND (reference sequence). V shed 7 bases and J 8 bases; nucleotides not matched to a gene: 10. DNA for the CDR3: TGTGCCAGTACACTAGCAGCGGGAGCCTATGAGCAGTTCTTC. Translation: CASTLAAGAYEQFF.

The chain couples TRBV7-2 to TRBJ2-3; 12 bases map to TRBD2. V shed 4 bases, J shed 4 bases, and the junction held 15 bases outside the gene matches. The CDR3 is 19 residues long. Germline values: CDR1 SGHTA, CDR2 FQGNSA. Here the CDR3 DNA reads TGTGCCAGCAGCTGGAGGTCCCGACTTCTAGCGGGAGGGGCAGATACGCAGTATTTT. The encoded protein is CASSWRSRLLAGGADTQYF.

The DNA of the CDR3 is TGTGCCAGCAGCGGAGGGGACAGGGGGACCTACGAGCAGTACTTC. This translates into CASSGGDRGTYEQYF. V gene TRBV7-9 combines with J gene TRBJ2-7, with 11 bases aligning to TRBD1. CDR1 and CDR2 from the germline V gene are SEHNR and FQNEAQ (reference sequence). This CDR3 region has 15 residues. The J segment lost 2 bases and the V segment lost 5 bases, leaving 5 bases of the junction unmatched. Looking up the rest from reference TRBV7-9 and TRBJ2-7 gives the full variable domain: DTGVSQNPRHKITKRGQNVTFRCDPISEHNRLYWYRQTLGQGPEFLTYFQNEAQLEKSRLLSDRFSAERPKGSFSTLEIQRTEQGDSAMYLCASSGGDRGTYEQYFGPGTRLTVT.

The chain is built from TRBV2 and TRBJ2-1, with 11 bases fitting TRBD2. The V segment lost 5 bases and the J segment 9 bases; nucleotides outside the gene matches: 12. Looked up from germline, CDR1 is SNHLY and CDR2 is FYNNEI. There are 16 residues in the CDR3. This chain's CDR3 is CASSTPTSGERAEQFF. CDR3 in DNA: TGTGCCAGCAGTACCCCGACTAGCGGGGAACGGGCTGAGCAGTTCTTC.

V and J are TRBV2 and TRBJ1-2; D is unresolved. V gave up 6 bases and J gave up 5 bases, with 10 bases separating them. The CDR3 length is 12 residues. Germline values: CDR1 SNHLY, CDR2 FYNNEI. CDR3 DNA: TGTGCCAGCAGCAGCCGCTCTTATGGCTACACCTTC. Translating it yields CASSSRSYGYTF.

The chain combines TRBV19 with TRBJ1-5; no reliable D call. The V and J ends lost 5 bases and 1 base respectively, with 12 bases between them. This CDR3 has 15 residues. Germline V gene lookup returns CDR1 LNHDA and CDR2 SQIVND (reference sequence). CDR3 coding DNA: TGTGCCAGTAGTTCCACTAGTAGCAGCAATCAGCCCCAGCATTTT. The encoded protein is CASSSTSSSNQPQHF.

The rearrangement uses TRBV27 and TRBJ1-1; D is unresolved. The CDR3 has 13 residues. Germline CDR1 MNHEY, CDR2 SMNVEV (reference sequence). The V and J ends lost 0 bases and 9 bases respectively, with 11 bases between them. In DNA, the CDR3 is TGTGCCAGCAGTTTATCGTTCCCGGGAAAAGCTTTCTTT. Its protein product is CASSLSFPGKAFF.